This T cell receptor beta chain was identified during a study of blood T cell repertoires in COVID-19. Study background: Material from acute and convalescent COVID-19 was sourced from the United States, Italy and Spain.

This CDR3 is built from 12 residues. Germline V gives CDR1 SGDLS, CDR2 YYNGEE. The ends were cut back, 3 bases at V and 3 bases at J, with 5 bases in the middle. In the original analysis: Amplifying reference gene primers gave estimates of nucleated cell counts. Some clones are missing from TCRdb's copy, which holds only in-frame ones; the method was immunoSEQ multiplex PCR. For V, J and clone size, that table is used; D and trimming come from the DNA. This table holds some 69,000 clones, around nine tenths found once. The V and J genes are TRBV9 and TRBJ2-3; D is undetermined. This clonotype was sampled from a man aged 55 to 70 with acute or convalescent COVID-19. What was sequenced was peripheral blood. This chain's CDR3 is CASSDRTDTQYF. CDR3 bases: TGTGCCAGCAGCGATCGGACAGATACGCAGTATTTT.